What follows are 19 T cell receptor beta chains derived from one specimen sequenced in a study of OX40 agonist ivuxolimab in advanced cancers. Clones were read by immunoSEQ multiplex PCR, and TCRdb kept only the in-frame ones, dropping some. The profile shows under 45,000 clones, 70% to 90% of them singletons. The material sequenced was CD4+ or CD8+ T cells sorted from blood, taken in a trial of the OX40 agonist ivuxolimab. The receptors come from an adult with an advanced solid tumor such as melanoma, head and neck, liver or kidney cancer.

The CDR3 coding sequence is TGTGCCAGTAGTATAATTACGGGAAGTTCAGATACGCAGTATTTT. The encoded protein is CASSIITGSSDTQYF. The chain has TRBV19 and TRBJ2-3; possible D gene TRBD2, 5 bases. The germline CDR1 and CDR2 sequences are LNHDA and SQIVND (reference sequence). The germline V and J ends were trimmed by 2 bases and 4 bases, with 13 bases remaining between them. CDR3 size: 15 residues. Full variable domain (rest looked up from reference TRBV19 and TRBJ2-3): DGGITQSPKYLFRKEGQNVTLSCEQNLNHDAMYWYRQDPGQGLRLIYYSQIVNDFQKGDIAEGYSVSREKKESFPLTVTSAQKNPTAFYLCASSIITGSSDTQYFGPGTRLTVL.

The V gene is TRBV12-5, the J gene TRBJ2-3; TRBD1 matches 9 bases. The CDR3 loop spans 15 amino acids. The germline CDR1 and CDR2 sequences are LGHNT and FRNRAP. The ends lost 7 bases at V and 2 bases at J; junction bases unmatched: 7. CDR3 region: CASDFGTGSTDTQYF. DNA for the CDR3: TGTGCTAGTGATTTCGGGACAGGGTCCACAGATACGCAGTATTTT.

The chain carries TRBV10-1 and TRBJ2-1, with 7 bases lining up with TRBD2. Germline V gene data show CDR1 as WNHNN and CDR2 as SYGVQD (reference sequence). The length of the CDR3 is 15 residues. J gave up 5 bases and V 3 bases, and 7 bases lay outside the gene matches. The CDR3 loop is CASSDGGGRDNEQFF. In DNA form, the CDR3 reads TGCGCCAGCAGTGACGGCGGGGGTAGGGACAATGAGCAGTTCTTC.

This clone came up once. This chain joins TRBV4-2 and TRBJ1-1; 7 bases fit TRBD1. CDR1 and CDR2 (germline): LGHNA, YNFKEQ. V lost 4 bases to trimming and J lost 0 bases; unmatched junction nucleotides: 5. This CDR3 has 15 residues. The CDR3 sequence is CASSREDRLNTEAFF. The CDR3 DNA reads TGTGCCAGCAGCCGAGAGGACAGGTTGAACACTGAAGCTTTCTTT.

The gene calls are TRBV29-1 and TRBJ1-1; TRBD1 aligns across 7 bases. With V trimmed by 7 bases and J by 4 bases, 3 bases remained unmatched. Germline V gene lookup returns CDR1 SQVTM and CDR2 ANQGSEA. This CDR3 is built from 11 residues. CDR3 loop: CSAGTATEAFF. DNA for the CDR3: TGCAGCGCAGGGACAGCCACTGAAGCTTTCTTT.

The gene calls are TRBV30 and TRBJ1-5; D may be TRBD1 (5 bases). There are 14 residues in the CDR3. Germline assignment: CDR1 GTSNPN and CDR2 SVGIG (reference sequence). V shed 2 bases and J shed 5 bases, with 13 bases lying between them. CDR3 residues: CAWSSGVGDQPQHF. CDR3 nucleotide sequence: TGTGCCTGGAGTTCGGGGGTTGGCGATCAGCCCCAGCATTTT.

The CDR3 loop is CASSLAGSATDTQYF. The CDR3 nucleotides read TGCGCCAGCAGCTTGGCGGGCAGTGCTACAGATACGCAGTATTTT. The V call is TRBV5-1, the J call TRBJ2-3; D gene uncertain. The CDR3 covers 15 residues. V lost 0 bases to trimming and J lost 3 bases, with 11 bases between them. Looked up from germline, CDR1 is SGHRS and CDR2 is YFSETQ.

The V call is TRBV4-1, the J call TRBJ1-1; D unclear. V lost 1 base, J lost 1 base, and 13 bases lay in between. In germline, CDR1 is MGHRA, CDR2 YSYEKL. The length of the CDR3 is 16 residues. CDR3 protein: CASSQARMMANTEAFF. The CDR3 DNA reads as TGCGCCAGCAGCCAAGCCAGAATGATGGCGAACACTGAAGCTTTCTTT.

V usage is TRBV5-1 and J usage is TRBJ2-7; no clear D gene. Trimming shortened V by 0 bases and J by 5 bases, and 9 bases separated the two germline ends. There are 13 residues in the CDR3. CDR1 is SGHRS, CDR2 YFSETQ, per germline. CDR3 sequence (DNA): TGCGCCAGCAGCTTGGAACTGGGTAACGAGCAGTACTTC. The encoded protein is CASSLELGNEQYF.

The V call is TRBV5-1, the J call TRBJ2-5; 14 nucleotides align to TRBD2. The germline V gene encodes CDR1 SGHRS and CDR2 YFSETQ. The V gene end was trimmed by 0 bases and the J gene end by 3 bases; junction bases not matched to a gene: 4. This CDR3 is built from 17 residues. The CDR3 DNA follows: TGCGCCAGCAGCTTGGGTACGGGACTAGCGGGAGAAGAGACCCAGTACTTC. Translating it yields CASSLGTGLAGEETQYF.

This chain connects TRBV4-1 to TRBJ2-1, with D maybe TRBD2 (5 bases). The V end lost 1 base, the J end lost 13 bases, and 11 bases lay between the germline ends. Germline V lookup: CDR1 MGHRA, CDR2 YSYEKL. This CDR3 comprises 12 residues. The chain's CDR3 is CASSQGGPRQFF. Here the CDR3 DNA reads TGCGCCAGCAGCCAAGGAGGGCCCCGACAGTTCTTC.

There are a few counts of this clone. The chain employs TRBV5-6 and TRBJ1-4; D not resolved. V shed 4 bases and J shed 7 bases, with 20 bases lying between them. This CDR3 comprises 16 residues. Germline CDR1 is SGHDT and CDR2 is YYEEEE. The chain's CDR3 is CASSHWGRTSSEKLFF. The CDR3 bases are TGTGCCAGCAGCCATTGGGGTAGAACCAGTTCTGAAAAACTGTTTTTT.

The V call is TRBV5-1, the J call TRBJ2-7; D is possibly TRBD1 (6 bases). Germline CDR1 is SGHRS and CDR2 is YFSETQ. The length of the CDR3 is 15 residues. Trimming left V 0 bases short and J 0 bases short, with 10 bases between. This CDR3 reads CASSLGTDSSYEQYF. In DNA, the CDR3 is TGCGCCAGCAGCTTGGGGACAGATAGCTCCTACGAGCAGTACTTC. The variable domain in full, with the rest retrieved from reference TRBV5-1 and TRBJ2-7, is KAGVTQTPRYLIKTRGQQVTLSCSPISGHRSVSWYQQTPGQGLQFLFEYFSETQRNKGNFPGRFSGRQFSNSRSEMNVSTLELGDSALYLCASSLGTDSSYEQYFGPGTRLTVT.

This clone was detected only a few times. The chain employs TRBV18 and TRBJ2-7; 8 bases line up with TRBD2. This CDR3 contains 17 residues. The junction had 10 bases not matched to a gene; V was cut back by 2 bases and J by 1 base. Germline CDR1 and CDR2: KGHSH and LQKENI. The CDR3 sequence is CASSPRRWERESYEQYF. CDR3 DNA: TGTGCCAGCTCACCAAGGCGTTGGGAGCGGGAGTCCTACGAGCAGTACTTC.

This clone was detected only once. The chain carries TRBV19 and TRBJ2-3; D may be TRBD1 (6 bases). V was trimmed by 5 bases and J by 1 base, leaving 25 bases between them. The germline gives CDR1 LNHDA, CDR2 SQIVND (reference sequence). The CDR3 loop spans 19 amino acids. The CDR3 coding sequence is TGTGCCAGTAGTTCGCATACAGGGCTCCCACATAGGGGCACAGATACGCAGTATTTT. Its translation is CASSSHTGLPHRGTDTQYF.

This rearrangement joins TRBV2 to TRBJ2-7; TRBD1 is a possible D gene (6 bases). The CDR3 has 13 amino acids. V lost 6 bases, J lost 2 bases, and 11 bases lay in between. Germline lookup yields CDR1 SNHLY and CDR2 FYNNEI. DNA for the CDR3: TGTGCCAGCAGACCGGACAGTACCTACGAGCAGTACTTC. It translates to CASRPDSTYEQYF. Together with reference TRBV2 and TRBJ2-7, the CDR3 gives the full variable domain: EPEVTQTPSHQVTQMGQEVILRCVPISNHLYFYWYRQILGQKVEFLVSFYNNEISEKSEIFDDQFSVERPDGSNFTLKIRSTKLEDSAMYFCASRPDSTYEQYFGPGTRLTVT.

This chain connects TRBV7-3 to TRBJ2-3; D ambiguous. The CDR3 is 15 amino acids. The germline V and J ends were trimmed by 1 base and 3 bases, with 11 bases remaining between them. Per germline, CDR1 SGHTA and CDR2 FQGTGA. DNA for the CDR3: TGTGCCAGCAGCTTAATGTCCGGTCGGACAGATACGCAGTATTTT. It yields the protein CASSLMSGRTDTQYF. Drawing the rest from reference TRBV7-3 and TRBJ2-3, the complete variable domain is GAGVSQTPSNKVTEKGKYVELRCDPISGHTALYWYRQSLGQGPEFLIYFQGTGAADDSGLPNDRFFAVRPEGSVSTLKIQRTERGDSAVYLCASSLMSGRTDTQYFGPGTRLTVL.

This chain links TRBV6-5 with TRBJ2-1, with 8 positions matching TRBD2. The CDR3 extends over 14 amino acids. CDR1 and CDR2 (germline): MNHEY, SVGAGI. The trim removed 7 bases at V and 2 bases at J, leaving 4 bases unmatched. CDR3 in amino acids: CASNGGATYNEQFF. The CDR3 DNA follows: TGTGCCAGCAACGGGGGGGCCACCTACAATGAGCAGTTCTTC.

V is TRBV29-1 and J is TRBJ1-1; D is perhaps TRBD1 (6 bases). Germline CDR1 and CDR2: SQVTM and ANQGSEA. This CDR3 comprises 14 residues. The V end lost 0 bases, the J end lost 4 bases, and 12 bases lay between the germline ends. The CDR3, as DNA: TGCAGCGTTGAAGATCTTAACAGGGTCACTGAAGCTTTCTTT. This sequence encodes CSVEDLNRVTEAFF.